A selection of T cell receptor beta chains follows, all from one sample in a study of blood T cells in healthy people across ages. One entry per CDR3 protein results from TCRdb running MiXCR on the 5' RACE reads. Here the sample spans about 620,000 distinct CDR3 sequences, 52% being singletons. The sequenced sample consisted of blood. Receptors were obtained from a woman of 80 years or more in good health. CDR3s include the opening cysteine and the closing phenylalanine or tryptophan. A D gene is named only where the DNA matches it firmly. A clone size is listed for some rows: how often the clone was seen (once, few, many), or a class if it is expanded.

size,D,V,J,length,DNA,CDR3
once,NA,TRBV16,TRBJ2-5,14,TGTGCCAGCGGAGGGGATTGGGGGCTGAAGACCCAGTACTTC,CASGGDWGLKTQYF
NA,NA,TRBV5-5,TRBJ2-5,15,TGTGCCAGCAGCCCAAACACAAATTCGGGAGAGACCCAGTACTTC,CASSPNTNSGETQYF
NA,NA,TRBV3-1,TRBJ2-4,18,TGTGCCAGCAGCCAAGATCACGGGACCAACCTAGCCAAAAACATTCAGTACTTC,CASSQDHGTNLAKNIQYF
NA,TRBD2,TRBV5-1,TRBJ2-1,16,TGCGCCAGCAGCTTGAAGGCTAGCGGGGACTACAATGAGCAGTTCTTC,CASSLKASGDYNEQFF
few,NA,TRBV11-3,TRBJ2-1,14,TGTGCCAGCAGCTTAGTCGCAGGGATAGGTGAGCAGTTCTTC,CASSLVAGIGEQFF
many,NA,TRBV27,TRBJ2-7,14,TGTGCCAGCAGTTTAAGTGGCGGATTCTACGAGCAGTACTTC,CASSLSGGFYEQYF
NA,NA,TRBV5-5,TRBJ2-1,15,TGTGCCAGCAGCTTGGGTGGGCTAGCGCTCGGTGAGCAGTTCTTC,CASSLGGLALGEQFF
NA,NA,TRBV30,TRBJ2-7,12,TGTGCCTGGAGTGGGACTTCCTACGAGCAGTACTTC,CAWSGTSYEQYF
many,TRBD2,TRBV5-1,TRBJ2-7,15,TGCGCCAGCAGCTTGGCGACTAGCGGGGGATACGAGCAGTACTTC,CASSLATSGGYEQYF
few,NA,TRBV3-1,TRBJ1-5,13,TGTGCCAGCAGCCAAACAGGGCAGGGGCCCCAGCATTTT,CASSQTGQGPQHF
NA,NA,TRBV5-1,TRBJ1-5,15,TGCGCCAGCAAATTGACGGGGGACCGCAATCAGCCCCAGCATTTT,CASKLTGDRNQPQHF
few,TRBD2,TRBV7-3,TRBJ2-3,14,TGTGCCAGCAGCTCCGGGACTACCCGAGATACGCAGTATTTT,CASSSGTTRDTQYF
NA,TRBD2,TRBV6-1,TRBJ2-2,14,TGTGCCAGCAGTGTTAGGGAGGGCACCGGGGAGCTGTTTTTT,CASSVREGTGELFF
NA,NA,TRBV2,TRBJ2-4,13,TGTGCCAGCAACCTGGGGCCCGAAAACATTCAGTACTTC,CASNLGPENIQYF